The entry below describes one T cell receptor (beta chain). Its antigen is unidentified. TCR beta cDNA libraries included unique molecular identifiers. TCRdb processed the PCR reads anew with MiXCR; each CDR3 protein has one entry. The data contain 600,000 to 700,000 distinct CDR3 sequences, around 64% of them seen just once; the ten biggest clones take up roughly 12%. V dropped 0 bases and J dropped 4 bases, with 18 bases sitting between them. Looked up from germline, CDR1 is LGHNA and CDR2 is YSLEER. The CDR3 is made up of 17 amino acids. The sample comes from a study of post-analysis software for immune sequencing data. General study findings and limits: Patients showed TRBV5-6, TRBV5-1 and TRBV20-1 among four to six TRBV segments more frequent than in controls.

The sample consisted of blood. The source of this sequence is a girl aged 2-15 years with multiple sclerosis. The rearrangement links TRBV4-3 to TRBJ1-2, with D possibly TRBD1 on 5 matching bases. CDR3 sequence reads: CASSQDLGGRGVYGYTF. CDR3 sequence (DNA): TGCGCCAGCAGCCAAGATTTGGGGGGTCGGGGAGTCTATGGCTACACCTTC.